A selection of T cell receptor beta chains follows, all from one sample in a study of cytomegalovirus exposure and HLA in healthy donors. Using immunoSEQ multiplex PCR, the repertoire was profiled, and TCRdb retains in-frame clones only, with some absent. The table includes about 230,000 clones, around four fifths detected once. Sequenced sample: PBMCs. The receptors originated from a boy between 10 and 17 years old in good health and CMV-seronegative. The CDR3 runs from the conserved cysteine through the conserved F or W. The order of the fields is V gene, clone size, J gene, D gene, CDR3 protein, CDR3 DNA. The D gene is left open where the match is weak. Size is stated for part of the rows, as once, few or many counts, or as a class when the clone is expanded.

TRBV6-5	-	TRBJ2-3	-	CASSWVRGTDTQYF	TGTGCCAGCAGTTGGGTCAGGGGCACAGATACGCAGTATTTT
TRBV10-2	-	TRBJ2-7	-	CASSDLLESYEQYF	TGCGCCAGCAGTGATCTTCTAGAGAGCTACGAGCAGTACTTC
TRBV7-6	-	TRBJ1-3	-	CASSLVGAGGNTIYF	TGTGCCAGCAGCTTAGTAGGGGCAGGAGGAAACACCATATATTTT
TRBV11-2	-	TRBJ1-4	-	CASSLGRGNEKLFF	TGTGCCAGCAGCTTAGGGCGGGGTAATGAAAAACTGTTTTTT
TRBV18	few	TRBJ1-1	-	CASSPLGVNTEAFF	TGTGCCAGCTCACCACTGGGCGTGAACACTGAAGCTTTCTTT
TRBV10-1	-	TRBJ2-7	TRBD2	CASSLREGRTEQYF	TGCGCCAGCAGTCTGCGGGAGGGCCGGACCGAGCAGTACTTC
TRBV2	-	TRBJ1-2	TRBD1	CASSEDRGLNYGYTF	TGTGCCAGCAGTGAAGACAGGGGGCTAAACTATGGCTACACCTTC
TRBV11-3	-	TRBJ2-5	TRBD2	CASSLGAGGPRQETQYF	TGTGCCAGCAGCTTAGGAGCGGGGGGGCCTAGGCAAGAGACCCAGTACTTC
TRBV10-3	-	TRBJ2-7	TRBD2	CAISAEGGGFYEQYF	TGTGCCATCAGTGCCGAAGGCGGGGGGTTTTACGAGCAGTACTTC
TRBV30	-	TRBJ2-7	-	CAWSAVFDSYEQYF	TGTGCCTGGAGTGCGGTGTTCGACTCCTACGAGCAGTACTTC
TRBV2	-	TRBJ2-7	-	CASTTTATYEQYF	TGTGCCAGCACTACGACAGCGACCTACGAGCAGTACTTC
TRBV11-2	-	TRBJ1-1	TRBD1	CASSQQGMNTEAFF	TGTGCCAGCAGCCAACAGGGGATGAACACTGAAGCTTTCTTT
TRBV6-5	-	TRBJ2-1	TRBD1	CASSYTGGSYNEQFF	TGTGCCAGCAGTTATACAGGGGGCTCCTACAATGAGCAGTTCTTC
TRBV30	-	TRBJ1-5	-	CAWSWTVSNQPQHF	TGTGCCTGGAGTTGGACAGTTAGCAATCAGCCCCAGCATTTT
TRBV19	-	TRBJ2-2	TRBD2	CASRLAGDWSGELFF	TGTGCCAGTAGATTAGCGGGAGATTGGTCCGGGGAGCTGTTTTTT
TRBV29-1	-	TRBJ2-1	TRBD1	CSVERSGTDPYNEQFF	TGCAGCGTTGAGCGCTCCGGGACAGACCCCTACAATGAGCAGTTCTTC
TRBV4-1	-	TRBJ1-6	TRBD1	CASSQAADRDFNSPLHF	TGCGCCAGCAGCCAAGCAGCGGACAGGGACTTTAATTCACCCCTCCACTTT
TRBV5-1	-	TRBJ2-5	TRBD2	CASSREGGETQYF	TGCGCCAGCAGCCGGGAGGGCGGGGAGACCCAGTACTTC
TRBV6-1	few	TRBJ2-5	-	CASSEAESLPQYF	TGTGCCAGCAGTGAAGCAGAGTCGCTGCCCCAGTACTTC
TRBV7-8	-	TRBJ1-2	TRBD1	CASSSWTGRTRGYTF	TGTGCCAGCAGCTCGTGGACAGGGCGGACAAGGGGCTACACCTTC
TRBV27	-	TRBJ2-1	-	CASNNMDNEQFF	TGTGCCAGCAATAACATGGACAATGAGCAGTTCTTC
TRBV18	once	TRBJ2-5	TRBD1	CASSPGPGQGGQETQYF	TGTGCCAGCTCACCAGGCCCGGGACAGGGAGGTCAAGAGACCCAGTACTTC
TRBV9	-	TRBJ2-7	TRBD2	CASSVAGGPREQYF	TGTGCCAGCAGCGTAGCGGGAGGGCCAAGGGAGCAGTACTTC
TRBV28	-	TRBJ1-5	-	CASQTDPNQPQHF	TGTGCCAGCCAGACAGACCCAAATCAGCCCCAGCATTTT
TRBV29-1	-	TRBJ1-2	-	CSVDGKGAYGYTF	TGCAGCGTTGATGGAAAAGGAGCTTATGGCTACACCTTC
TRBV29-1	-	TRBJ1-5	-	CSVGFGRVNQPQHF	TGCAGCGTTGGGTTTGGCAGGGTCAATCAGCCCCAGCATTTT
TRBV4-2	once	TRBJ2-1	TRBD2	CASSQIIAGMYNEQFF	TGTGCCAGCAGCCAAATTATAGCGGGAATGTACAATGAGCAGTTCTTC
TRBV27	once	TRBJ2-1	TRBD2	CASRASGGNEQFF	TGTGCCAGCCGGGCTAGCGGGGGGAATGAGCAGTTCTTC
TRBV6-5	-	TRBJ2-2	TRBD2	CASLGGTGELFF	TGTGCCAGCCTGGGGGGGACCGGGGAGCTGTTTTTT
TRBV7-9	-	TRBJ2-3	TRBD1	CASSPRQGESLYF	TGTGCCAGCAGCCCTAGACAGGGGGAGAGTCTGTATTTT
TRBV29-1	-	TRBJ1-4	-	CSVLQGDEKLFF	TGCAGCGTTTTGCAGGGCGATGAAAAACTGTTTTTT
TRBV10-1	-	TRBJ2-3	-	CAREVQTDTQYF	TGCGCCAGGGAGGTCCAGACAGATACGCAGTATTTT
TRBV5-1	once	TRBJ2-3	TRBD2	CASSPGLKDTQYF	TGCGCCAGCAGCCCGGGACTAAAAGATACGCAGTATTTT
TRBV5-4	few	TRBJ2-1	-	CASSLLVETYNEQFF	TGTGCCAGCAGCTTACTGGTCGAGACCTACAATGAGCAGTTCTTC
TRBV2	once	TRBJ1-5	-	CASSERTADQPQHF	TGTGCCAGCAGCGAAAGAACAGCGGATCAGCCCCAGCATTTT